This T cell receptor beta chain was observed in a study of metastatic and nonmetastatic thyroid tumors (dated by TCRdb to 2019 to 2021). Context from the whole study: Repertoires from peripheral blood and from tumor or nodule tissue samples of malignant and benign thyroid patients were compared. The research as a whole found: In both blood and tumor samples, TCR beta diversity was reported to be significantly higher in malignant tumors than in benign nodules.

The germline ends are 15 bases apart after V is trimmed by 2 bases and J by 3 bases. Including the terminal cysteine and phenylalanine, the CDR3 comprises 16 residues. Here the CDR3 DNA is all that survives: 48 bases in frame from base 1. The germline V gene specifies LGHNA as CDR1 and YNFKEQ as CDR2. None of the patients had been given any treatment before thyroid surgery. Using T-cell receptor beta sequencing, the researchers looked back retrospectively at clinical samples from patients, gathered between about 2012 and 2018. Libraries were prepared through PCR. Sequencing was carried out with an Illumina HiSeq 4000. High-throughput sequencing was used to profile the TCR beta-chain CDR3 region of each patient. In the authors' own workflow: A classifier to discriminate distant-metastatic papillary thyroid cancer patients was built from CDR3 differences across clinicopathological groups. The Shannon index was used to assess repertoire diversity, and the Morisita-Horn index was used to assess tumor-blood repertoire similarity. TCRdb redid the processing of the public reads, applying fastp at Q25 and MiXCR, and retained in-frame beta chains. The V and J calls were not made by the authors but by TCRdb's processing. For this sample the table gives tens of thousands of clones, of which roughly 15% were detected only once. Roughly 6.2% of the sample lies in the top ten.

This clone showed up many times. No antigen is known for it. The record has no base qualities; no much larger clone is one base away. The TCR sequence derives from a male donor with papillary thyroid cancer or a benign thyroid nodule (not recorded which). Some clones in this sample may be carry-over from other donors' samples. This receptor chain uses TRBV4-2 and TRBJ2-3, and perhaps TRBD1 as D gene, on 5 matching bases. Specimen: blood. DNA sequence: TGTGCCAGCAGCCAACGACTGGAACAGGAAACAGATACGCAGTATTTT. This translates into CASSQRLEQETDTQYF.